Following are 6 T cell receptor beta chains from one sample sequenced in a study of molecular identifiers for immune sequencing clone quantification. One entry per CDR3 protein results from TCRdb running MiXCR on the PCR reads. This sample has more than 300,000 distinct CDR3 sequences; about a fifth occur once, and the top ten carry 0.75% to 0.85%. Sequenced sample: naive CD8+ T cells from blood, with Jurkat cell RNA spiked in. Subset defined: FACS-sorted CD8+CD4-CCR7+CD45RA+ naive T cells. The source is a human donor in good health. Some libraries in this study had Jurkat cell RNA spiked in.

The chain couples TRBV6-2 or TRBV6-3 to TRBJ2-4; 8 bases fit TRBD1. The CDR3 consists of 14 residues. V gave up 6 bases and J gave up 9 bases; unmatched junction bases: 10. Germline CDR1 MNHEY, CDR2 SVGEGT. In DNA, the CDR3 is TGTGCCAGCAGGGATCGGACAGGGTTTGGCATTCAGTACTTC. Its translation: CASRDRTGFGIQYF.

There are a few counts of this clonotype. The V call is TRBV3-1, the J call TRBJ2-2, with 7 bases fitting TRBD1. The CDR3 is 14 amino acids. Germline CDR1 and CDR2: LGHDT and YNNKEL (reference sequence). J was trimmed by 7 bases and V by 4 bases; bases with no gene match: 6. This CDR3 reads CASSRGTAGGELFF. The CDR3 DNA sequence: TGTGCCAGCAGCCGAGGGACAGCTGGCGGGGAGCTGTTTTTT. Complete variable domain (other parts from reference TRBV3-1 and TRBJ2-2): DTAVSQTPKYLVTQMGNDKSIKCEQNLGHDTMYWYKQDSKKFLKIMFSYNNKELIINETVPNRFSPKSPDKAHLNLHINSLELGDSAVYFCASSRGTAGGELFFGEGSRLTVL.

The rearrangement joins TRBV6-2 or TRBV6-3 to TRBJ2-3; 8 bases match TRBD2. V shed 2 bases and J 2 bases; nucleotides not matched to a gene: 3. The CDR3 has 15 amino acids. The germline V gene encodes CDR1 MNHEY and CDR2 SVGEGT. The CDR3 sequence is CASSYGLATTDTQYF. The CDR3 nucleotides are TGTGCCAGCAGTTACGGACTAGCCACCACAGATACGCAGTATTTT.

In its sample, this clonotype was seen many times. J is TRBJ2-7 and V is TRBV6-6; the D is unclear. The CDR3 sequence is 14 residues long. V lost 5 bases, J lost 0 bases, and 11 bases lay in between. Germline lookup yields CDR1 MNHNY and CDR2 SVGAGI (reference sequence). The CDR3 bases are TGTGCCAGCAGTCCGCGACGCTTCTCCTACGAGCAGTACTTC. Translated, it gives CASSPRRFSYEQYF.

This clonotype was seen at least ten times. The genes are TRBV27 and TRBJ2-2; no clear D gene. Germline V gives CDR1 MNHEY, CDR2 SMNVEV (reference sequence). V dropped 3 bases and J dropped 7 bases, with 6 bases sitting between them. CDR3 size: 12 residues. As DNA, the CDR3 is TGTGCCAGCAGTTTGAATGGCGGGGAGCTGTTTTTT. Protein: CASSLNGGELFF.

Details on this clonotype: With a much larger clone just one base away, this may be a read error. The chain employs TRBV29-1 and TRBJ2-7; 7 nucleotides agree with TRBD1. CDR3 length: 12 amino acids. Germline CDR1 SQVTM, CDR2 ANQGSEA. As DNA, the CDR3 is TGCAGCGTTGACCAGACAGGGTACGAGCAGTGCTTC. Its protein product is CSVDQTGYEQCF.